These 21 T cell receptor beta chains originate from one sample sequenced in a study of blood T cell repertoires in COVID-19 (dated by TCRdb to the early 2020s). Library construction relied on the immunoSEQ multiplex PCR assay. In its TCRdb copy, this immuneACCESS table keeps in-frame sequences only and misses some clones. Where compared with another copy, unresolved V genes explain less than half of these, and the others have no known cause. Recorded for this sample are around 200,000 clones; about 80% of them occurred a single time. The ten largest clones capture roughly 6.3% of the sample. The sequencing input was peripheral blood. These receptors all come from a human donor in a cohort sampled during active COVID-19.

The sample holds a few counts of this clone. DNA for the CDR3: TGTGCCAGCAGCTTGTCCGCAGGGGGTCGCGAGCAGTACTTC. Translating it yields CASSLSAGGREQYF. This chain joins TRBV5-4 and TRBJ2-7; 7 bases match TRBD1. Germline loops: CDR1 SGHNT, CDR2 YYREEE (reference sequence). The length of the CDR3 is 14 residues. The V and J ends lost 1 base and 6 bases, in that order; junction bases with no gene match: 7.

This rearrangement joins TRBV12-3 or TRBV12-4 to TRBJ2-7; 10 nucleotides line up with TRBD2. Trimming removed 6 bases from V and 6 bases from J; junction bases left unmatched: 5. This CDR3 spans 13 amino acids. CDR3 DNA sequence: TGTGCCAGCAGCCGAATAGCGGGGGGCGAGCAGTACTTC. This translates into CASSRIAGGEQYF.

In nucleotides, the CDR3 is TGTGCCTGGAGTGTCGGGGGGCTATTGAGCACTGAAGCTTTCTTT. Its protein is CAWSVGGLLSTEAFF. The V call is TRBV30, the J call TRBJ1-1, with D perhaps TRBD1 (6 bases). The CDR3 sequence is 15 residues long. The germline V and J ends were trimmed by 0 bases and 4 bases, with 15 bases remaining between them. Germline values: CDR1 GTSNPN, CDR2 SVGIG (reference sequence).

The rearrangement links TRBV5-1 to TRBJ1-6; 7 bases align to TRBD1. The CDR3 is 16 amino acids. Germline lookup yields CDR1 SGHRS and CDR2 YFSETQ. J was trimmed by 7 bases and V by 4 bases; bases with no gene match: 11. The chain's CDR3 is CASSPDRVEVNSPLHF. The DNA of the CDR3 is TGCGCCAGCAGCCCCGACAGGGTAGAGGTGAATTCACCCCTCCACTTT.

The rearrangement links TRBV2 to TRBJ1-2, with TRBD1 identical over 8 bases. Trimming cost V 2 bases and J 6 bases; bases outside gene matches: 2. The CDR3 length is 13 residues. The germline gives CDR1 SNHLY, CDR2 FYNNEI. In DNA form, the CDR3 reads TGTGCCAGCAGTGAACAGGGGGCGGATGGCTACACCTTC. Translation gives CASSEQGADGYTF.

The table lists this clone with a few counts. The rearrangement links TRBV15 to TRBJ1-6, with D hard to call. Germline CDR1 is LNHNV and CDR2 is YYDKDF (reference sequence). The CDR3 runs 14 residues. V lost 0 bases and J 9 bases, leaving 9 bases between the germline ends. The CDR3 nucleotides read TGTGCCACCAGCAGAGATCGAGCCGGTTCACCCCTCCACTTT. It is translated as CATSRDRAGSPLHF.

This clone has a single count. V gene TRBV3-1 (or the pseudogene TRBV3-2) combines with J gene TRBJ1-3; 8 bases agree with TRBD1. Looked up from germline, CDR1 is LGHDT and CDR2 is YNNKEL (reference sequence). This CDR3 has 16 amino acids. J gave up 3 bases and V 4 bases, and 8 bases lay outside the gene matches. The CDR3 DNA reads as TGTGCCAGCAGCCGAGTGGACAGGGCTGGTGGAAACACCATATATTTT. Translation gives CASSRVDRAGGNTIYF.

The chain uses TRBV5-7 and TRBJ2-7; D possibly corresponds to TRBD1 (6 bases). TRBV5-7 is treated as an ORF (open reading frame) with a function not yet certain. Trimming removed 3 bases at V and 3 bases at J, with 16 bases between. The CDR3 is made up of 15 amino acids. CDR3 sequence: CASSSTQGWVYEQYF. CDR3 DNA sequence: TGTGCCAGCAGCTCCACACAGGGATGGGTCTACGAGCAGTACTTC.

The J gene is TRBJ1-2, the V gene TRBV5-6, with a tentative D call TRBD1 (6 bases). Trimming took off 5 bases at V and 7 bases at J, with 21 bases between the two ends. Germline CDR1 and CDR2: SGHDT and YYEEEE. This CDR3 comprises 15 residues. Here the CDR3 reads CASSPLPGVPRGYTF. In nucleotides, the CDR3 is TGTGCCAGCAGTCCCCTCCCAGGGGTGCCGCGTGGCTACACCTTC. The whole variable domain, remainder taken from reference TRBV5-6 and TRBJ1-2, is DAGVTQSPTHLIKTRGQQVTLRCSPKSGHDTVSWYQQALGQGPQFIFQYYEEEERQRGNFPDRFSGHQFPNYSSELNVNALLLGDSALYLCASSPLPGVPRGYTFGSGTRLTVV.

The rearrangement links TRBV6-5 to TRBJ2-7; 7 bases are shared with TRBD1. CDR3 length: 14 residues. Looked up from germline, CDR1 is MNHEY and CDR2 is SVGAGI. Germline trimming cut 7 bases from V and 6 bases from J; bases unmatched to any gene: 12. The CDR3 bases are TGTGCCAGCATAAACGACAGGGTGAGCCCCGAGCAGTACTTC. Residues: CASINDRVSPEQYF.

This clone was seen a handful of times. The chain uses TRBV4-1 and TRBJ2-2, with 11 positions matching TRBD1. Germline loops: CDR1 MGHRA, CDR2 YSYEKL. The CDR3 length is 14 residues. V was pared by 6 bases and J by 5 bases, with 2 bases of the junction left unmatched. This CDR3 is CASSGQGATGELFF. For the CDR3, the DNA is TGCGCCAGCAGTGGACAGGGGGCGACCGGGGAGCTGTTTTTT.

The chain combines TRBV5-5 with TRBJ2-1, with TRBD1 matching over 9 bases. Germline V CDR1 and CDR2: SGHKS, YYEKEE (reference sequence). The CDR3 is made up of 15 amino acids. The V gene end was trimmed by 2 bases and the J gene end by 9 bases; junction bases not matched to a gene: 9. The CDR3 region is CASSFGYRGLGEQFF. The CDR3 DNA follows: TGTGCCAGCAGCTTTGGTTACAGGGGGCTCGGTGAGCAGTTCTTC.

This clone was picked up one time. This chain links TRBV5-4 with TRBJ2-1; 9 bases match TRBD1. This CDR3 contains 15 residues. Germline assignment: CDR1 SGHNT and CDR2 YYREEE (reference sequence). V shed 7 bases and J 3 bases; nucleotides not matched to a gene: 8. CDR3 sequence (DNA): TGTGCCAGCGGACGGGGACAGGGAAGCTACAATGAGCAGTTCTTC. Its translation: CASGRGQGSYNEQFF.

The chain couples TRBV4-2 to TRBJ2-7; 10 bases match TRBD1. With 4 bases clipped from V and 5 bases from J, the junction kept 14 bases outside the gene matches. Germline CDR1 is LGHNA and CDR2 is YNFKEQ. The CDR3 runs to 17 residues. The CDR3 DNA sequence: TGTGCCAGCAGCCCGACTGTCAGACAGGGGGCAGCCCACGAGCAGTACTTC. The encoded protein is CASSPTVRQGAAHEQYF.

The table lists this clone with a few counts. CDR3 DNA: TGTGCCAGCAGTTACGCGGGGCTGGGGAATTCACCCCTCCACTTT. Protein sequence: CASSYAGLGNSPLHF. The chain uses TRBV6-6 and TRBJ1-6; maybe TRBD1 (5 bases). V was cut by 2 bases and J by 7 bases, with 12 bases left in between. CDR1 is MNHNY, CDR2 SVGAGI, per germline (reference sequence). The CDR3 spans 15 residues.

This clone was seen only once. CDR3 sequence (DNA): TGTGCCAGCAGTGTTACTCGGGACAGGGGGCTTTCCTATAATTCACCCCTCCACTTT. Its protein product is CASSVTRDRGLSYNSPLHF. This chain links TRBV2 with TRBJ1-6; 12 nucleotides align to TRBD1. The junction had 8 bases not matched to a gene; V was cut back by 4 bases and J by 1 base. Germline V gene lookup returns CDR1 SNHLY and CDR2 FYNNEI. The CDR3 runs to 19 residues. The full variable domain, its missing parts supplied by reference TRBV2 and TRBJ1-6, is EPEVTQTPSHQVTQMGQEVILRCVPISNHLYFYWYRQILGQKVEFLVSFYNNEISEKSEIFDDQFSVERPDGSNFTLKIRSTKLEDSAMYFCASSVTRDRGLSYNSPLHFGNGTRLTVT.

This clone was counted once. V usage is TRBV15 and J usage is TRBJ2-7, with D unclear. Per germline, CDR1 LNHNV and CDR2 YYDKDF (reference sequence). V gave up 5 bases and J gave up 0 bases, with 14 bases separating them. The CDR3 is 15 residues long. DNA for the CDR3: TGTGCCACCAGCTTAAGACTTGGCCACTCCTACGAGCAGTACTTC. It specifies CATSLRLGHSYEQYF. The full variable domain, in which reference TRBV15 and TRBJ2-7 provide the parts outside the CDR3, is DAMVIQNPRYQVTQFGKPVTLSCSQTLNHNVMYWYQQKSSQAPKLLFHYYDKDFNNEADTPDNFQSRRPNTSFCFLDIRSPGLGDTAMYLCATSLRLGHSYEQYFGPGTRLTVT.

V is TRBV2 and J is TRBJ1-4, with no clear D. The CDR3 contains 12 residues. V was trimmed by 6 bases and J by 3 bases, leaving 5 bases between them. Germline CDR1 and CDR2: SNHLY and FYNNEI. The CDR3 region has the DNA TGTGCCAGCAGGGGCCCTAATGAAAAACTGTTTTTT. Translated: CASRGPNEKLFF.

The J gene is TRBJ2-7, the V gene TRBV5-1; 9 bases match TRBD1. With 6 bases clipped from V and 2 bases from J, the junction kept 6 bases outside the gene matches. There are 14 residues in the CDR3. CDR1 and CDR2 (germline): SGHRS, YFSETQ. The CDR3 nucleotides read TGCGCCAGCACGGGGACAGGGCCCCCCTACGAGCAGTACTTC. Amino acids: CASTGTGPPYEQYF.

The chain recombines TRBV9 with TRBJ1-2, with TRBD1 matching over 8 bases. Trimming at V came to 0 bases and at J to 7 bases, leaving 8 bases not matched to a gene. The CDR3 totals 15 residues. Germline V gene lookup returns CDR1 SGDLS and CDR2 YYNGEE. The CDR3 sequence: CASSVAQGAVSGYTF. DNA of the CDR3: TGTGCCAGCAGCGTAGCTCAGGGGGCGGTTAGTGGCTACACCTTC. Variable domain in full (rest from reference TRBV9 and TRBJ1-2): DSGVTQTPKHLITATGQRVTLRCSPRSGDLSVYWYQQSLDQGLQFLIQYYNGEERAKGNILERFSAQQFPDLHSELNLSSLELGDSALYFCASSVAQGAVSGYTFGSGTRLTVV.

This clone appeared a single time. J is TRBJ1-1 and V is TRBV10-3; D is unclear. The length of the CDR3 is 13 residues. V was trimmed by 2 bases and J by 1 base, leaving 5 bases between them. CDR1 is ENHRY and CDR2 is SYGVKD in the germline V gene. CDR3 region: CAISEVGNTEAFF. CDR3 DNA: TGTGCCATCAGTGAGGTCGGGAACACTGAAGCTTTCTTT.